The T cell receptor beta chain under discussion was sequenced for a study of naive and memory T cell subsets (dated by TCRdb to 2017 to 2019). Looking at the study overall: Sorted naive and memory T cell subsets from peripheral blood were analyzed in the study using a UMI-based, open-source pipeline for TCR alpha and beta sequencing. Complete agreement was observed between the functional CMV T cell responses and the IgG serology results. RNA was DNase-treated and reverse transcribed with TCR constant-region primers, mostly using SuperScript III.

Overall study results and their limits: A clonotype was defined as a single alpha or beta chain sequence rather than as a paired alpha/beta receptor. In both CD4 and CD8 cells, going from naive through CM, EM and EMRA, the Gini index went up while Shannon and inverse Simpson diversity went down. Once error correction was done, more than 90% of naive TCR sequences showed up just once, which made the naive abundance distributions much steeper than those of the memory subsets. A few larger clonotypes were present in naive repertoires, particularly the CD8 repertoires, and these clonotypes were possibly memory cells re-expressing CD45RA. RNA-based TCR counts may be influenced by expression changes linked to T cell activation and differentiation. The repertoire findings for the naive and memory subsets could not be validated, as no ground truth was available. TCR abundance followed a power law with an exponent that was different for naive and memory subsets but consistent across the three individuals.

At the junction V is shortened by 3 bases and J by 3 bases, with 9 bases in between. From the germline V gene, CDR1 is SQVTM and CDR2 is ANQGSEA. Including the terminal cysteine and phenylalanine, the CDR3 comprises 13 residues. Only the CDR3 region is kept as DNA, spanning 39 bases read in frame from base 1. Library prep was done by UMI-ligation and nested PCR. The beta constant-region primer was an equimolar mix of two oligonucleotides covering both TRBC1 and TRBC2. The ligated cDNA went through four rounds of PCR with nested alpha and beta constant-region primers together with the SP2 primer. A single-stranded oligonucleotide bearing the SP2 primer plus a 12-nucleotide UMI was ligated onto the 3' end of the cDNA by T4 RNA ligase 1. Incubation of the ligation reaction was carried out at 16 degrees C for roughly 19-25 hours. PCR2 was usually performed as a SYBR Green qPCR and halted at a preset threshold so that over-amplification would not occur. Every purification after the first one was done using Agencourt AMPure XP magnetic beads. Libraries were quantified by Qubit and checked on a TapeStation, where a main peak was expected near 650 bp. Pooled libraries were sequenced on an Illumina MiSeq with v2 2x251 paired-end kits, typically giving about 0.85-2 million reads per sample. Libraries were pooled at around 4 nM per sample, and roughly 4.5-7% PhiX was added to improve cluster recognition. Per the source publication's procedure: Using tag matching that tolerated one base-pair mismatch, Decombinator assigned V and J genes to FASTQ reads that had been processed by Demultiplexor. Collapsinator used UMIs to correct both sequencing errors and frequency errors arising from PCR heterogeneity. CDR3Translator translated TCRs and extracted CDR3s from the conserved cysteine to the FGXG phenylalanine, flagging non-productive sequences. Gini, Shannon entropy and inverse Simpson indices were calculated on repertoires subsampled to equal numbers of UMI-defined TCRs. Power-law fits to clonotype abundance distributions were performed by maximum likelihood within the linear range. Similar UMI counts, unique TCR numbers and clonal distributions were obtained with the pipeline and with MIGEC on one naive CD8 sample. In one analysis, naive TCRs that were also found in any memory subset of the same donor were excluded from the naive repertoire. Repertoires were searched for roughly 7,300 CMV-associated CDR3 sequences compiled from VDJdb and a published dataset. Clones were called with MiXCR by TCRdb after fastp trimmed the public reads at Q25, and only in-frame beta chains were retained. Each record represents a unique CDR3 protein, reported with the most common genes and DNA among its rows. TCRdb, not the authors, supplied the V and J calls. The sample table contains under 150,000 distinct CDR3 sequences; only one count was recorded for approximately 20% of them. 0.5% to 0.75% of the sample is taken by the ten largest.

As regards this clonotype: Its specific antigen is unknown. One base away there is no much larger clone; base qualities are not given.

From the second PCR step on, the TCR alpha and beta chain libraries were amplified in separate reactions. CMV status of each donor was established by measuring IFNgamma production from CD4+ T cells after fresh PBMCs were stimulated overnight with CMV viral lysate. Using Miltenyi beads, CD4 T cells were first positively selected, and CD8 T cells were then positively selected from the CD4-negative fraction. Cells were stained for CD3, CD4, CD8, CD45RA, CD27 and a live/dead dye and were sorted on a BD Aria II into four subsets based on CD45RA and CD27. Three healthy volunteers provided blood, and the blood of each volunteer was split into CD4 and CD8 T cells and then into four differentiation subsets. About 110 ml of peripheral blood was collected from each donor, and PBMC were isolated by Ficoll-Paque PLUS density-gradient centrifugation. Sorted cells were lysed in RLT buffer, after which RNA was extracted using a Qiagen RNeasy kit and stored at -80 degrees C.

Material for sequencing was naive CD8+ T cells from blood. The sample's cell subset or site label, decoded: naive T cells, CD45RA high CD27+. The sequence was obtained from a human donor in good health. This receptor chain uses TRBV29-1 and TRBJ2-1; the D gene is unclear. CDR3 protein: CSVDGLVYNEQFF. The DNA sequence is as follows: TGCAGCGTTGACGGGCTAGTCTACAATGAGCAGTTCTTC.